These 28 T cell receptor beta chains came from one sample sequenced in a study of blood T cell repertoires in COVID-19. Data came from immunoSEQ multiplex PCR; TCRdb stores just in-frame clones and leaves some out. This table has some 200,000 clones, 80% to 90% appearing once. Sequenced: peripheral blood. These receptors were obtained from a middle-aged man with active or convalescent COVID-19.

This clone was picked up many times. This chain joins TRBV7-9 and TRBJ1-5; 7 nucleotides match TRBD1. With 7 bases clipped from V and 4 bases from J, the junction kept 4 bases outside the gene matches. The CDR3 loop spans 13 amino acids. Per the germline V gene, CDR1 is SEHNR and CDR2 is FQNEAQ (reference sequence). CDR3 in amino acids: CASTSTGNQPQHF. The CDR3 DNA reads as TGTGCCAGCACCTCGACAGGGAATCAGCCCCAGCATTTT.

The chain uses TRBV28 and TRBJ1-1; TRBD1 might be the D (5 bases). This CDR3 region has 12 residues. V shed 3 bases and J shed 4 bases, with 6 bases lying between them. CDR1 MDHEN and CDR2 SYDVKM come from the germline V gene. CDR3 region: CASSFQGTEAFF. CDR3 bases: TGTGCCAGCAGTTTCCAGGGCACTGAAGCTTTCTTT.

The chain links TRBV19 to TRBJ2-4; D not resolved. The V and J ends lost 3 bases and 2 bases respectively, with 8 bases between them. The germline CDR1 and CDR2 sequences are LNHDA and SQIVND (reference sequence). CDR3 length: 14 amino acids. The CDR3 nucleotides read TGTGCCAGTAGTATCCTGAGTACCAAAAACATTCAGTACTTC. Its protein product is CASSILSTKNIQYF.

The rearrangement links TRBV2 to TRBJ1-1, with 9 bases that match TRBD1. The CDR3 consists of 14 residues. The germline V gene has CDR1 SNHLY and CDR2 FYNNEI. Unmatched junction bases numbered 6, after V lost 6 bases and J lost 4 bases. The CDR3 region is CASRSRDRVTEAFF. In nucleotides, the CDR3 is TGTGCCAGCAGAAGCCGGGACAGGGTCACTGAAGCTTTCTTT.

The chain couples TRBV7-6 to TRBJ2-1; D is perhaps TRBD2 (5 bases). V was trimmed by 3 bases and J by 1 base, leaving 13 bases between them. Germline V gene data show CDR1 as SGHVS and CDR2 as FNYEAQ. The CDR3 sequence is 16 residues long. This chain's CDR3 is CASSFRFGGSYNEQFF. CDR3 bases: TGTGCCAGCAGCTTCCGGTTCGGAGGATCCTACAATGAGCAGTTCTTC.

This chain connects TRBV5-6 to TRBJ1-2; D unclear. From germline, CDR1 is SGHDT and CDR2 YYEEEE. Trimming left V 0 bases short and J 0 bases short, with 6 bases between. The CDR3 is made up of 14 amino acids. Written as DNA, the CDR3 is TGTGCCAGCAGCTTGGCCACAGCTAACTATGGCTACACCTTC. Amino acid sequence: CASSLATANYGYTF.

V is TRBV11-2 and J is TRBJ1-2; possible D gene TRBD1, 5 bases. The CDR3 length is 16 residues. Trimming took 5 bases from V and 7 from J, leaving 23 bases between them. In germline, CDR1 is SGHAT, CDR2 FQNNGV. The CDR3, as DNA: TGTGCCAGCAGCCCACTTAGAGGGAGGGGCGAGGGTGGCTACACCTTC. Translation gives CASSPLRGRGEGGYTF. Together with reference TRBV11-2 and TRBJ1-2, the CDR3 gives the full variable domain: EAGVAQSPRYKIIEKRQSVAFWCNPISGHATLYWYQQILGQGPKLLIQFQNNGVVDDSQLPKDRFSAERLKGVDSTLKIQPAKLEDSAVYLCASSPLRGRGEGGYTFGSGTRLTVV.

This rearrangement joins TRBV29-1 to TRBJ1-1, with a tentative D call TRBD1 (5 bases). Per the germline V gene, CDR1 is SQVTM and CDR2 is ANQGSEA. CDR3 size: 17 residues. The V end lost 4 bases, the J end lost 5 bases, and 26 bases lay between the germline ends. The CDR3: CSVAGGQEDLGGTEAFF. DNA for the CDR3: TGCAGCGTTGCGGGTGGCCAGGAGGATCTCGGGGGAACTGAAGCTTTCTTT.

V usage is TRBV5-1 and J usage is TRBJ1-5; TRBD1 matches at 12 bases. Unmatched junction bases numbered 8, after V lost 4 bases and J lost 6 bases. This CDR3 region has 16 residues. From germline, CDR1 is SGHRS and CDR2 YFSETQ. The CDR3 sequence: CASSPGDRGLGQPQHF. CDR3 in DNA: TGCGCCAGCAGCCCAGGGGACAGGGGGCTCGGTCAGCCCCAGCATTTT.

For the CDR3, the DNA is TGTGCCAGCAGCTCTTATACCGTATACCCGCGGGGCGGTTCCGGGGAGCTGTTTTTT. Translation: CASSSYTVYPRGGSGELFF. V gene TRBV7-9 combines with J gene TRBJ2-2; D is possibly TRBD2 (6 bases). The V gene's germline CDR1 is SEHNR and CDR2 FQNEAQ (reference sequence). This CDR3 spans 19 amino acids. Trimming removed 4 bases from V and 6 bases from J, with 27 bases in between.

This chain uses TRBV6-4 with TRBJ1-1; TRBD1 matches at 7 bases. The V and J ends lost 6 bases and 0 bases, in that order; junction bases with no gene match: 7. Germline CDR1 is MRHNA and CDR2 is SNTAGT. The CDR3 totals 15 residues. The chain's CDR3 is CASREQGQLNTEAFF. CDR3 nucleotides: TGTGCCAGCAGAGAACAGGGGCAGCTGAACACTGAAGCTTTCTTT.

The chain employs TRBV3-1 (or the pseudogene TRBV3-2) and TRBJ2-5; no firm D call. Trimming took off 0 bases at V and 4 bases at J, with 12 bases between the two ends. Germline values: CDR1 LGHDT, CDR2 YNNKEL (reference sequence). This CDR3 contains 15 residues. The CDR3 is CASSQDLAPAETQYF. CDR3 DNA: TGTGCCAGCAGCCAAGACTTGGCCCCTGCAGAGACCCAGTACTTC.

J is TRBJ2-7 and V is TRBV5-1; a weak D match, TRBD2 (7 bases). CDR1 is SGHRS, CDR2 YFSETQ, per germline. The V end was cut by 3 bases, the J end by 2 bases, with 18 bases between. This CDR3 comprises 16 residues. Here the CDR3 reads CASSYGGRDFPYEQYF. CDR3 in DNA: TGCGCCAGCAGCTACGGGGGGCGGGACTTCCCCTACGAGCAGTACTTC.

The chain joins TRBV5-1 to TRBJ2-7; 11 bases match TRBD1. The CDR3 covers 16 residues. Germline assignment: CDR1 SGHRS and CDR2 YFSETQ. After removal of 0 bases from V and 4 bases from J, the junction contained 6 bases not matched to a gene. The DNA for the CDR3 is TGCGCCAGCAGCTTGGCCCTGGACAGGGGGCGTTACGAGCAGTACTTC. It yields the protein CASSLALDRGRYEQYF.

V gene TRBV9 combines with J gene TRBJ1-3; possibly TRBD1 for D (5 bases). Trimming removed 4 bases from V and 0 bases from J, with 11 bases in between. CDR3 length: 15 amino acids. Per germline, CDR1 SGDLS and CDR2 YYNGEE. The CDR3 DNA reads as TGTGCCAGCAGCTCGACAGCCTACTCTGGAAACACCATATATTTT. It specifies CASSSTAYSGNTIYF.

The chain combines TRBV29-1 with TRBJ2-1, with 14 positions matching TRBD2. Trimming removed 2 bases from V and 4 bases from J; junction bases left unmatched: 7. The CDR3 is 17 amino acids. In germline, CDR1 is SQVTM, CDR2 ANQGSEA. CDR3 sequence (DNA): TGCAGCGTTGAATTCCGACTAGCGGGGGGGTTATACAATGAGCAGTTCTTC. Amino acid sequence: CSVEFRLAGGLYNEQFF.

The chain combines TRBV10-3 with TRBJ1-6; tentative D call: TRBD1 (5 bases). Germline V gene data show CDR1 as ENHRY and CDR2 as SYGVKD. Trimming removed 2 bases at V and 7 bases at J, with 12 bases between. The CDR3 is 15 residues long. DNA of the CDR3: TGTGCCATCAGTGAGACACGGGAGGGGAATTCACCCCTCCACTTT. Translation: CAISETREGNSPLHF.

The J gene is TRBJ2-1, the V gene TRBV18, with 7 bases matching TRBD1. V shed 5 bases, J shed 7 bases, and the junction held 5 bases outside the gene matches. CDR3 length equals 13 residues. Germline V gene data show CDR1 as KGHSH and CDR2 as LQKENI. The CDR3 DNA sequence: TGTGCCAGCTCATCGACAGGGTATAATGAGCAGTTCTTC. This codes for CASSSTGYNEQFF.

This chain uses TRBV7-9 with TRBJ2-2; 7 bases agree with TRBD1. The germline V gene has CDR1 SEHNR and CDR2 FQNEAQ (reference sequence). J lost 0 bases, V lost 4 bases, and 8 bases had no gene match. This CDR3 spans 17 amino acids. The CDR3 DNA reads TGTGCCAGCAGCTCGACCCTGGGACAGCCGAACACCGGGGAGCTGTTTTTT. Its translation is CASSSTLGQPNTGELFF.

The chain combines TRBV5-1 with TRBJ1-6; TRBD1 matches at 7 bases. J gave up 7 bases and V 0 bases, and 10 bases lay outside the gene matches. Germline V gene data show CDR1 as SGHRS and CDR2 as YFSETQ. The CDR3 has 17 residues. The DNA of the CDR3 is TGCGCCAGCAGCTTGGAGGCGCTGGACAGGAGAAATTCACCCCTCCACTTT. Amino acids: CASSLEALDRRNSPLHF.

The chain employs TRBV5-1 and TRBJ1-1; TRBD1 might be the D (5 bases). Germline assignment: CDR1 SGHRS and CDR2 YFSETQ. This CDR3 has 15 residues. The V end was cut by 0 bases, the J end by 6 bases, with 15 bases between. CDR3 DNA: TGCGCCAGCAGCTTGGCGAGTTTGGACACGTCTGAAGCTTTCTTT. Protein: CASSLASLDTSEAFF. Full variable domain (missing parts from reference TRBV5-1 and TRBJ1-1): KAGVTQTPRYLIKTRGQQVTLSCSPISGHRSVSWYQQTPGQGLQFLFEYFSETQRNKGNFPGRFSGRQFSNSRSEMNVSTLELGDSALYLCASSLASLDTSEAFFGQGTRLTVV.

This clone was picked up one time. The chain recombines TRBV2 with TRBJ1-6, with no clear D. Germline V gives CDR1 SNHLY, CDR2 FYNNEI. The CDR3 consists of 14 residues. Trimming shortened V by 4 bases and J by 7 bases, and 11 bases separated the two germline ends. The CDR3 protein is CASSVRQANSPLHF. CDR3 coding DNA: TGTGCCAGCAGTGTACGGCAGGCAAATTCACCCCTCCACTTT.

V gene TRBV18 combines with J gene TRBJ1-4; D may be TRBD1 (5 bases). Trimming cost V 6 bases and J 4 bases, with 9 bases left between them. This CDR3 comprises 13 residues. Germline CDR1 is KGHSH and CDR2 is LQKENI. The chain's CDR3 is CASSEDINEKLFF. CDR3 bases: TGTGCCAGCTCTGAGGACATTAATGAAAAACTGTTTTTT.

A note on this clone: The same CDR3 arises from other DNA sequences in this sample as well. This sequence joins TRBV9 and TRBJ1-1; no definite D call. The CDR3 is made up of 13 amino acids. In germline, CDR1 is SGDLS, CDR2 YYNGEE. With 0 bases removed from V and 1 base from J, the gap between germline ends came to 4 bases. The CDR3 DNA is TGTGCCAGCAGCGTAGCGAGGAACACTGAAGCTTTCTTT. Protein: CASSVARNTEAFF.

The J gene is TRBJ1-4, the V gene TRBV12-3 or TRBV12-4, with no clear D. V gave up 1 base and J gave up 8 bases, with 8 bases separating them. The CDR3 consists of 13 residues. CDR3 residues: CASSLGSAEKLFF. The CDR3 DNA reads TGTGCCAGCAGTTTAGGGAGCGCGGAAAAACTGTTTTTT.

This rearrangement joins TRBV5-4 to TRBJ1-4; 9 nucleotides line up with TRBD1. With 3 bases clipped from V and 6 bases from J, the junction kept 3 bases outside the gene matches. Germline V lookup: CDR1 SGHNT, CDR2 YYREEE (reference sequence). CDR3 length: 14 amino acids. In DNA, the CDR3 is TGTGCCAGCAGCTGGGACAGGGCGGATGAAAAACTGTTTTTT. Translation: CASSWDRADEKLFF.

In this sample, this clone turned up once. The gene calls are TRBV10-1 and TRBJ1-5; a weak D match, TRBD1 (6 bases). The CDR3 is 14 amino acids. Deletions cut 6 bases from V and 4 bases from J, with 13 bases between. CDR1 and CDR2 from the germline V gene are WNHNN and SYGVQD (reference sequence). The CDR3 region is CASSSGTPNQPQHF. DNA for the CDR3: TGCGCCAGCAGCTCCGGGACACCTAATCAGCCCCAGCATTTT.

The rearrangement links TRBV11-2 to TRBJ2-7; 7 nucleotides line up with TRBD1. The CDR3 contains 12 residues. CDR1 is SGHAT, CDR2 FQNNGV, per germline. The J segment lost 3 bases and the V segment lost 5 bases, leaving 1 base of the junction unmatched. In nucleotides, the CDR3 is TGTGCCAGCAGCGCAGGGGGCTACGAGCAGTACTTC. It specifies CASSAGGYEQYF.